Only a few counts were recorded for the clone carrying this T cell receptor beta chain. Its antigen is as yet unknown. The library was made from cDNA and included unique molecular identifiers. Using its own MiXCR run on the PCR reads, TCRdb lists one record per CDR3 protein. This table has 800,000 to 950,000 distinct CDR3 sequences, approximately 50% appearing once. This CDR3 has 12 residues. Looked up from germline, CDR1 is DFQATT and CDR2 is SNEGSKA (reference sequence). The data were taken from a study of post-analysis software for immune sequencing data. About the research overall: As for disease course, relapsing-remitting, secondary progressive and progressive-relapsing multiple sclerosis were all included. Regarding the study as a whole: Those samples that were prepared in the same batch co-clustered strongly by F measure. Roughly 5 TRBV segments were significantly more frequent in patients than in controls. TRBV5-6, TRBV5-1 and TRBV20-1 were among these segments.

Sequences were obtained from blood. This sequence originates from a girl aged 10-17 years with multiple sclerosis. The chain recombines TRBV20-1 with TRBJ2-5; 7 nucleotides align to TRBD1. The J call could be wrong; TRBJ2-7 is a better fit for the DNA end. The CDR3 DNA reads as TGCAGTGCTAGACGGGACAGATACGAGCAGTACTTC. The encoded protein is CSARRDRYEQYF.